This T cell receptor (beta chain) was documented in a study of CD4 T cells in relation to SARS-CoV-2 and coronaviruses. Across the study: Convalescent donors were aged 21 to 72, with median around 40 years. The restricting HLA molecule for shared crossreactive spike epitopes was mapped.

Clones were sequenced by immunoSEQ multiplex PCR, and TCRdb holds only the in-frame ones, with some missing. The sample lists around 54,000 clones, 90% to 95% occurring once. Remarks on this clone: The antigen remains unidentified.

Cryopreserved PBMCs were CD4-enriched, then split into naive and memory cells. J lost 3 bases, V lost 4 bases, and 9 bases had no gene match. The CDR3 totals 15 residues. Looked up from germline, CDR1 is MDHEN and CDR2 is SYDVKM. Study-wide results and caveats: Pre-pandemic and post-infection samples never came from the same donor.

The receptor was isolated from an adult with COVID-19. The specimen sequenced was naive CD4+ T cells from PBMCs. Noted subset: naive CD4+ T cells isolated by negative enrichment. This chain connects TRBV28 to TRBJ2-7; 7 nucleotides agree with TRBD2. CDR3 loop: CASSSHGLGNYEQYF. CDR3 DNA sequence: TGTGCCAGCAGTTCCCACGGACTAGGAAACTACGAGCAGTACTTC.